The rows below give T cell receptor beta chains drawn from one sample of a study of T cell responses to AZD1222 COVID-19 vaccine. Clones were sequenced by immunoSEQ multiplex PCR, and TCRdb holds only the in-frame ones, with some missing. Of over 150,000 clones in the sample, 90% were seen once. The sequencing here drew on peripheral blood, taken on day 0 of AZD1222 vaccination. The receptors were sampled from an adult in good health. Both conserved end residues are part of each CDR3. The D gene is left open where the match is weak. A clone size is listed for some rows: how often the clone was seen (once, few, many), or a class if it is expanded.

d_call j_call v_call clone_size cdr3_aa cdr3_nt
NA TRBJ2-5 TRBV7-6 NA CASSSGGETQYF TGTGCCAGCAGCTCGGGTGGAGAGACCCAGTACTTC
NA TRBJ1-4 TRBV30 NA CAWSVRGGSEKLFF TGTGCCTGGAGTGTAAGAGGGGGGAGTGAAAAACTGTTTTTT
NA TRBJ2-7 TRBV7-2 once CASSLSSPGGEAYEQYF TGTGCCAGCAGCTTATCTTCCCCGGGCGGAGAAGCCTACGAGCAGTACTTC
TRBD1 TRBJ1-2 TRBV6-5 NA CASSYDRGNGYTF TGTGCCAGCAGTTACGACAGGGGAAATGGCTACACCTTC
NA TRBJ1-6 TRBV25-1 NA CASSRSSYNSPLHF TGTGCCAGCAGTAGAAGCTCCTATAATTCACCCCTCCACTTT
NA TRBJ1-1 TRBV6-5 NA CASSYGGVMNTEAFF TGTGCCAGCAGTTATGGGGGTGTCATGAACACTGAAGCTTTCTTT
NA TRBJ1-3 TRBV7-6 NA CASSILLSSGNTIYF TGTGCCAGCAGCATTCTACTAAGCTCTGGAAACACCATATATTTT
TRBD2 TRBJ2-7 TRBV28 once CASSLEGLAGGRAYEQYF TGTGCCAGCAGTTTAGAAGGACTAGCGGGGGGACGCGCCTACGAGCAGTACTTC
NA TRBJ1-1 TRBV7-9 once CASSSQGSDTEAFF TGTGCCAGCAGCTCCCAGGGTAGCGACACTGAAGCTTTCTTT
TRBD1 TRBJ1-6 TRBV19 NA CASRDRVLPSSPLHF TGTGCCAGTAGGGACAGGGTCCTACCGAGTTCACCCCTCCACTTT
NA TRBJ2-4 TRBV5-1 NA CASSLADGRLAKNIQYF TGCGCCAGCAGCTTGGCCGACGGGAGACTAGCCAAAAACATTCAGTACTTC
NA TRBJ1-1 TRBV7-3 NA CASSLLGRGPGTEAFF TGTGCCAGCAGCTTACTTGGTCGGGGGCCGGGGACTGAAGCTTTCTTT
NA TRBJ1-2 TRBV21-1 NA CAILTGTGRNGYTF TGTGCCATCTTAACCGGGACAGGGAGGAATGGCTACACCTTC
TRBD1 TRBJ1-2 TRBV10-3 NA CAISRTGPGLDYGYTF TGTGCCATCAGCCGGACAGGGCCAGGGCTTGACTATGGCTACACCTTC
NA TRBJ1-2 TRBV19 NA CASSHSYGYTF TGTGCCAGTAGCCACAGCTATGGCTACACCTTC
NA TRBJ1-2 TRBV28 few CASSREVYGYTF TGTGCCAGCAGCCGGGAGGTCTATGGCTACACCTTC
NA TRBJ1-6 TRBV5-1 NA CASSLFGGNNSPLHF TGCGCCAGCAGCTTGTTCGGGGGTAATAATTCACCCCTCCACTTT
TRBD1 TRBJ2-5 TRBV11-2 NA CASSSQRGQGNGNWETQYF TGTGCCAGCAGCTCCCAGAGGGGACAGGGGAACGGGAATTGGGAGACCCAGTACTTC
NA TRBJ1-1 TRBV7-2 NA CASSQWGGVEAFF TGTGCCAGCAGCCAATGGGGGGGGGTTGAAGCTTTCTTT
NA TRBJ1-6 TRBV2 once CASSGQSSYNSPLHF TGTGCCAGCAGTGGACAGAGCTCCTATAATTCACCCCTCCACTTT
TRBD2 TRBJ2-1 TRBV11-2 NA CASSLDRSLAGGSSYNEQFF TGTGCCAGCAGCTTAGATCGGAGCCTAGCGGGGGGGAGCTCCTACAATGAGCAGTTCTTC
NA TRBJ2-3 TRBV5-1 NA CASSLTHDTQYF TGCGCCAGCAGCCTGACACACGATACGCAGTATTTT
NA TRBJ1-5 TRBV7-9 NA CASSLETNQPQHF TGTGCCAGCAGCTTAGAAACCAATCAGCCCCAGCATTTT
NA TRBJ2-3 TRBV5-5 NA CASSLEGGITDTQYF TGTGCCAGCAGCTTGGAGGGGGGAATCACAGATACGCAGTATTTT
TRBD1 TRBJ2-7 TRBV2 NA CASRSGGEQYF TGTGCCAGCAGGTCAGGGGGCGAGCAGTACTTC
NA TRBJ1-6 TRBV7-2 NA CASSLEGTYNSPLHF TGTGCCAGCAGCTTGGAGGGGACCTATAATTCACCCCTCCACTTT
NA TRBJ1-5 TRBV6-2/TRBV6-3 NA CASSSPLGDQPQHF TGTGCCAGCAGCTCTCCCCTTGGAGATCAGCCCCAGCATTTT
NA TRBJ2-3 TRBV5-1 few CASSLLGRGTDTQYF TGCGCCAGCAGCTTGTTAGGAAGGGGCACAGATACGCAGTATTTT
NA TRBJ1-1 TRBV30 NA CAWSFTMNTEAFF TGTGCCTGGAGTTTCACCATGAACACTGAAGCTTTCTTT
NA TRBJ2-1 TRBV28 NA CATDLLAGQGDNEQFF TGTGCCACCGATCTCCTCGCGGGACAAGGAGACAATGAGCAGTTCTTC
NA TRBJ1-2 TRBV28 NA CASSLGAYGYTF TGTGCCAGCAGTTTAGGGGCCTATGGCTACACCTTC
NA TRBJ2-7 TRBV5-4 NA CASSPKMGTVSSYEQYF TGTGCCAGCAGCCCCAAGATGGGGACTGTGAGCTCCTACGAGCAGTACTTC
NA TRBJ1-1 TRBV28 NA CASSTTELQAFF TGTGCCAGCAGCACGACGGAGCTTCAAGCTTTCTTT
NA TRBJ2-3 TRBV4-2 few CASSQDGAGAGTDTQYF TGTGCCAGCAGCCAAGATGGGGCGGGGGCAGGCACAGATACGCAGTATTTT
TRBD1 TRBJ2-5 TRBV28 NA CASRLEDRGRETQYF TGTGCCAGCAGGCTAGAGGACAGGGGGCGAGAGACCCAGTACTTC
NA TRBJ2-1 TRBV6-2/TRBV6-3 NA CASSYHNEQFF TGTGCCAGCAGTTATCACAATGAGCAGTTCTTC
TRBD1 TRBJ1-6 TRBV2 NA CASSEWTGENSPLHF TGTGCCAGCAGTGAATGGACAGGCGAGAATTCACCCCTCCACTTT
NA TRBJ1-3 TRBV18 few CASSPQGHLSGNTIYF TGTGCCAGCTCACCTCAGGGACACCTCTCTGGAAACACCATATATTTT
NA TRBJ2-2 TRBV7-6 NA CASSYYPAGTYEMNTGELFF TGTGCCAGCAGCTATTATCCGGCTGGTACATATGAAATGAACACCGGGGAGCTGTTTTTT
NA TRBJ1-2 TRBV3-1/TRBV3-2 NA CASSPETGPIYGYTF TGTGCCAGCAGCCCTGAGACAGGTCCCATCTATGGCTACACCTTC
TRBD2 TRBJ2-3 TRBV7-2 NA CASSLVTSGRRDTQYF TGTGCCAGCAGCTTAGTAACTAGCGGGAGGAGGGATACGCAGTATTTT
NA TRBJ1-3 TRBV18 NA CASSPQDLSGNTIYF TGTGCCAGCTCACCGCAGGATCTCTCTGGAAACACCATATATTTT
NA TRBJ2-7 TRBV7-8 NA CASTPQRLASYEQYF TGTGCCAGCACGCCGCAGAGACTTGCATCCTACGAGCAGTACTTC
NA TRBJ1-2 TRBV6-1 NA CASSEAPRKQYYGYTF TGTGCCAGCAGTGAAGCGCCCCGAAAACAGTACTATGGCTACACCTTC
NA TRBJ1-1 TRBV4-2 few CASSQDGSVTEAFF TGTGCCAGCAGCCAAGATGGAAGTGTCACTGAAGCTTTCTTT
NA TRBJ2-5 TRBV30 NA CAWGLQETQYF TGTGCCTGGGGGCTTCAAGAGACCCAGTACTTC
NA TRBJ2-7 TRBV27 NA CASSLTGMGSYEQYF TGTGCCAGCAGTCTAACAGGGATGGGATCCTACGAGCAGTACTTC
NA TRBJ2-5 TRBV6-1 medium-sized CASSEMKGGGAETQYF TGTGCCAGCAGTGAAATGAAAGGAGGGGGCGCGGAGACCCAGTACTTC
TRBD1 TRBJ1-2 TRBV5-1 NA CASRPFEGADYGYTF TGCGCCAGCAGACCTTTCGAGGGGGCAGACTATGGCTACACCTTC
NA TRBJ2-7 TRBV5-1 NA CASSLDGGSSYEQYF TGCGCCAGCAGCTTGGATGGGGGTAGCTCCTACGAGCAGTACTTC
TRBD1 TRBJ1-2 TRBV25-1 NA CASSESGTGLYGYTF TGTGCCAGCAGTGAGTCCGGGACAGGGCTCTATGGCTACACCTTC
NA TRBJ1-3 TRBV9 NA CASSRAGNTIYF TGTGCCAGCAGCCGAGCCGGAAACACCATATATTTT
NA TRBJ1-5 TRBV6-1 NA CASSKEGDTWNQPQHF TGTGCCAGCAGTAAAGAAGGGGACACCTGGAATCAGCCCCAGCATTTT
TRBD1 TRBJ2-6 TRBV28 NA CASSPDRVIDPNVLTF TGTGCCAGCAGTCCGGACAGGGTAATTGATCCCAACGTCCTGACTTTC
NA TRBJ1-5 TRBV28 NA CASIKRRYRDQPQHF TGTGCCAGCATAAAGCGGAGATACAGGGATCAGCCCCAGCATTTT
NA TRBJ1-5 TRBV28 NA CASRTQRGNQPQHF TGTGCCAGCAGGACCCAGCGGGGCAATCAGCCCCAGCATTTT
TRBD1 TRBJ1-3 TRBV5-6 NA CASSWAGTVIGNTIYF TGTGCCAGCAGCTGGGCCGGGACAGTCATCGGAAACACCATATATTTT
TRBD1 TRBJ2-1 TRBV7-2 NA CASSLPGQYNEQFF TGTGCCAGCAGCCTCCCGGGACAGTACAATGAGCAGTTCTTC
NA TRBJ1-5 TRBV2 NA CASRLVPPQHF TGTGCCAGTCGCCTCGTTCCGCCCCAGCATTTT
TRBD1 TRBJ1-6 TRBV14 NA CASSRPVQGKTSYNSPLHF TGTGCCAGCAGCCGACCTGTACAGGGGAAGACCTCCTATAATTCACCCCTCCACTTT